The 14 T cell receptor beta chains below all came from one sample that was sequenced in a study of T-cell reconstitution after alpha-beta-depleted transplantation in children. TCRbeta library construction was performed incorporating unique molecular identifiers. TCRdb processed the PCR reads anew with MiXCR; each CDR3 protein has one entry. The table includes over 200,000 distinct CDR3 sequences, roughly 11% detected once. The sample was PBMCs, taken before TCRalphabeta/CD19-depleted stem cell transplant. Receptor source: a child younger than two with acute myeloid leukemia, due to receive a stem cell transplant.

This clonotype was counted many times. This chain connects TRBV6-2 or TRBV6-3 to TRBJ2-1, with a tentative D call TRBD2 (5 bases). The CDR3 runs to 15 residues. Germline CDR1 MNHEY, CDR2 SVGEGT. V lost 0 bases to trimming and J lost 6 bases, with 12 bases between them. The CDR3 loop reads CASSYSLAWINEQFF. In nucleotides, the CDR3 is TGTGCCAGCAGTTACTCGCTAGCATGGATCAATGAGCAGTTCTTC.

The sample holds many counts of this clonotype. The rearrangement joins TRBV6-5 to TRBJ1-1; no reliable D call. The CDR3 sequence is 15 residues long. CDR1 MNHEY and CDR2 SVGAGI come from the germline V gene. V was trimmed by 2 bases and J by 0 bases, leaving 10 bases between them. The CDR3 region is CASSYQGLMNTEAFF. The CDR3 DNA reads as TGTGCCAGCAGTTACCAAGGATTGATGAACACTGAAGCTTTCTTT.

Many counts were recorded for this clonotype. The chain recombines TRBV20-1 with TRBJ2-1; possibly TRBD2 for D (6 bases). The CDR3 is 14 amino acids. V was pared by 2 bases and J by 4 bases, with 12 bases between. CDR1 is DFQATT, CDR2 SNEGSKA, per germline (reference sequence). Here the CDR3 reads CSARSRERYNEQFF. The CDR3 DNA reads TGCAGTGCTAGATCTCGGGAGAGATACAATGAGCAGTTCTTC.

This clonotype was counted many times. J is TRBJ2-7 and V is TRBV6-6; D is possibly TRBD1 (6 bases). This CDR3 comprises 16 residues. Germline CDR1 and CDR2: MNHNY and SVGAGI (reference sequence). V lost 6 bases and J 0 bases, leaving 18 bases between the germline ends. Here the CDR3 reads CASSLSQGSSSYEQYF. CDR3 in DNA: TGTGCCAGCAGCTTATCACAGGGATCTAGCTCCTACGAGCAGTACTTC.

In this sample, this clonotype turned up many times. This rearrangement joins TRBV28 to TRBJ1-6; no clear D gene. Trimming took off 3 bases at V and 3 bases at J, with 9 bases between the two ends. The CDR3 has 15 residues. Germline CDR1 is MDHEN and CDR2 is SYDVKM. This CDR3 reads CASSFPPYYNSPLHF. In nucleotides, the CDR3 is TGTGCCAGCAGTTTTCCCCCCTACTATAATTCACCCCTCCACTTT.

This clonotype has at least ten counts. The genes are TRBV7-2 and TRBJ1-4, with no clear D. Trimming shortened V by 5 bases and J by 3 bases, and 16 bases separated the two germline ends. The CDR3 consists of 16 residues. The germline CDR1 and CDR2 sequences are SGHTA and FQGNSA. The CDR3 DNA is TGTGCCAGCAGCCGAAGATGGACGCCCGCTAATGAAAAACTGTTTTTT. Translated: CASSRRWTPANEKLFF. Full variable domain (missing parts from reference TRBV7-2 and TRBJ1-4): GAGVSQSPSNKVTEKGKDVELRCDPISGHTALYWYRQSLGQGLEFLIYFQGNSAPDKSGLPSDRFSAERTGGSVSTLTIQRTQQEDSAVYLCASSRRWTPANEKLFFGSGTQLSVL.

This clonotype has at least ten counts. The rearrangement uses TRBV5-1 and TRBJ1-3; D is possibly TRBD1 (5 bases). Germline V gene lookup returns CDR1 SGHRS and CDR2 YFSETQ. This CDR3 has 14 residues. Trimming pared 0 bases from V and 4 bases from J, leaving 8 bases between. The CDR3 DNA reads as TGCGCCAGCAGCTTGGGGACAAGAGGAAACACCATATATTTT. It specifies CASSLGTRGNTIYF.

Of note for this clonotype: This clone may be a read error of a much larger clone one base away. The V and J genes are TRBV20-1 and TRBJ1-2; maybe TRBD1 (5 bases). Germline V gives CDR1 DFQATT, CDR2 SNEGSKA (reference sequence). The CDR3 loop spans 17 amino acids. CDR3 in DNA: TGCTGTGCTAGAGATGGCTTATCGGCGCAGGGTGGCTTTGGCTACACCTTC. This sequence encodes CCARDGLSAQGGFGYTF.

The sample holds many counts of this clonotype. V and J are TRBV28 and TRBJ2-2; TRBD1 matches 9 bases. V shed 7 bases, J shed 3 bases, and the junction held 9 bases outside the gene matches. The CDR3 covers 16 residues. CDR1 is MDHEN, CDR2 SYDVKM, per germline. CDR3 sequence (DNA): TGTGCCAGCACTCCCTCGGGACAGGGTGACACCGGGGAGCTGTTTTTT. This gives the protein CASTPSGQGDTGELFF.

This clonotype has at least ten counts. V usage is TRBV12-3 or TRBV12-4 and J usage is TRBJ2-1, with TRBD1 matching over 7 bases. CDR3 size: 13 residues. Trimming cost V 6 bases and J 4 bases; bases outside gene matches: 3. Here the CDR3 reads CASRHRGYNEQFF. In DNA form, the CDR3 reads TGTGCCAGCAGACACAGGGGATACAATGAGCAGTTCTTC.

This clonotype was detected many times. The J gene is TRBJ2-7, the V gene TRBV27, with 7 bases aligning to TRBD2. CDR3 length equals 12 residues. V lost 10 bases, J lost 0 bases, and 3 bases stayed unmatched. Germline-derived CDR1 and CDR2 are MNHEY and SMNVEV (reference sequence). CDR3 amino acids: CATGTISYEQYF. DNA for the CDR3: TGTGCCACCGGGACTATCTCCTACGAGCAGTACTTC.

Ten or more counts support this clonotype. The genes are TRBV20-1 and TRBJ2-4, with 8 bases that match TRBD1. Germline V gives CDR1 DFQATT, CDR2 SNEGSKA (reference sequence). The CDR3 is 12 amino acids. Trimming at V came to 7 bases and at J to 2 bases, leaving 1 base not matched to a gene. The CDR3 DNA is TGCAGTGGCAGGGGGCCCAAAAACATTCAGTACTTC. Translation gives CSGRGPKNIQYF.

This clonotype was detected ten times or more. The chain employs TRBV3-1 and TRBJ2-5; 9 bases line up with TRBD1. The V gene end was trimmed by 4 bases and the J gene end by 6 bases; junction bases not matched to a gene: 12. The germline gives CDR1 LGHDT, CDR2 YNNKEL (reference sequence). The CDR3 is 16 residues long. CDR3 protein: CASSPIFYRGRQTQYF. CDR3 coding DNA: TGTGCCAGCAGCCCAATTTTTTACAGGGGGCGACAGACCCAGTACTTC.

In its sample, this clonotype was seen many times. The rearrangement joins TRBV12-3 or TRBV12-4 to TRBJ2-1; perhaps TRBD2 as D (5 bases). The V gene lost 6 bases and the J gene lost 7 bases, with 7 bases spanning the gap. CDR3 length: 11 amino acids. The CDR3 sequence is CASRRTNEQFF. CDR3 DNA: TGTGCCAGCAGGCGGACTAATGAGCAGTTCTTC.